These T cell receptor beta chains were read from a single sample in a study of T-cell memory formation after mild COVID-19. TCRdb processed the 5' RACE reads anew with MiXCR; each CDR3 protein has one entry. The sample has fewer than 250,000 distinct CDR3 sequences, 27% seen once. The sequenced sample was PBMCs or a T cell subset sorted from them (not recorded which). Receptor source: an adult woman who had mild COVID-19 (a few samples of this study predate the infection). Cell type and time point are not known. Each CDR3 is given with its conserved first and last residue. D genes are given only for firm matches. Expanded clones are given a class, and other clones once, few, many or no size at all.

>NA|TRBV5-4|NA|TRBJ2-4
TGTGCCAGCAGCCTTCGACAGGGACTTCTAGCCAAAAACATTCAGTACTTC
CASSLRQGLLAKNIQYF
>few|TRBV4-2|TRBD1|TRBJ1-5
TGTGCCAGCAGCCAAGAAGATGGGACAGCTAATCAGCCCCAGCATTTT
CASSQEDGTANQPQHF
>NA|TRBV6-1|TRBD1|TRBJ2-2
TGTGCCAGCAGTAACGACAGGGGTATTCTGAGGACCGGGGAGCTGTTTTTT
CASSNDRGILRTGELFF
>NA|TRBV5-1|NA|TRBJ2-1
TGCGCCAGCAGTCCCAGACTAGTCTCCTACAATGAGCAGTTCTTC
CASSPRLVSYNEQFF
>many|TRBV12-3/TRBV12-4|NA|TRBJ2-1
TGTGCCAGCAGTCTGCTGCCGGGCCTTGAGCAGTTCTTC
CASSLLPGLEQFF
>NA|TRBV3-1|NA|TRBJ2-3
TGTGCCAGCAGCCAAGATCAAGGGGGAGTATCTTATACGCAGTATTTT
CASSQDQGGVSYTQYF
>NA|TRBV29-1|NA|TRBJ1-2
TGCAGCGTTTCTGTGGGAAGTGGCTACACCTTC
CSVSVGSGYTF
>NA|TRBV5-1|TRBD1|TRBJ1-2
TGCGCCAGCAGCCACCGACAGGGCGCCCGGGCGGGCTACACCTTC
CASSHRQGARAGYTF
>few|TRBV7-7|TRBD2|TRBJ2-5
TGTGCCAGCAGCCCCCGGACTAGCACACAAGAGACCCAGTACTTC
CASSPRTSTQETQYF
>NA|TRBV4-1|NA|TRBJ1-1
TGCGCCAGCAGCCAAGATCCGTTCAGCGGGGCAGGGACTGAAGCTTTCTTT
CASSQDPFSGAGTEAFF
>NA|TRBV12-3/TRBV12-4|TRBD2|TRBJ2-3
TGTGCCAGCAGCTCTGGGACTAGCGGGACCAGCACAGATACGCAGTATTTT
CASSSGTSGTSTDTQYF
>NA|TRBV5-1|NA|TRBJ2-6
TGCGCCAGCAGCTCTTCCGGGGAGGCCAACGTCCTGACTTTC
CASSSSGEANVLTF
>NA|TRBV15|TRBD2|TRBJ2-7
TGTGCCACCAGCAGAGCCTTACGGGGGGGCACCAACGAGCAGTACTTC
CATSRALRGGTNEQYF
>few|TRBV18|NA|TRBJ2-3
TGTGCCAGCTCACCCGGGCGGGCCACAGATACGCAGTATTTT
CASSPGRATDTQYF
>NA|TRBV2|TRBD2|TRBJ2-7
TGTGCCAGCAGTGAGGACGGGGGGGCCTACGAGCAGTACTTC
CASSEDGGAYEQYF
>few|TRBV5-1|NA|TRBJ2-1
TGCGCCAGCAGCTTGGACAGGGGAGGTGAGCAGTTCTTC
CASSLDRGGEQFF
>NA|TRBV29-1|TRBD2|TRBJ2-3
TGCAGCGTCACTAGCGGAGGAAACACAGATACGCAGTATTTT
CSVTSGGNTDTQYF
>few|TRBV2|NA|TRBJ1-1
TGTGCCAGCGCCAGAGGCGGGGAAGTTTTCTTT
CASARGGEVFF
>few|TRBV7-9|NA|TRBJ2-2
TGTGCCAGCAGCTCAGGAATCGGGACCGTGAACACCGGGGAGCTGTTTTTT
CASSSGIGTVNTGELFF
>NA|TRBV6-6|TRBD1|TRBJ1-2
TGTGCCAGCAGCCCCCCCACAGGGGGAACATCCTATGGCTACACCTTC
CASSPPTGGTSYGYTF
>few|TRBV12-3/TRBV12-4|TRBD2|TRBJ2-1
TGTGCCAGCAGTTTAGGCTCCCTAGCGGGGCATTACAATGAGCAGTTCTTC
CASSLGSLAGHYNEQFF
>NA|TRBV4-3|TRBD2|TRBJ2-7
TGCGCCAGCAGCCAAGAGGGGACTAGTACTTACGAGCAGTACTTC
CASSQEGTSTYEQYF
>few|TRBV7-2|NA|TRBJ2-5
TGTGCCAGCACTCTTACACCGGGGCCGAGGGAGACCCAGTACTTC
CASTLTPGPRETQYF
>NA|TRBV5-1|NA|TRBJ1-2
TGCGCCAGCAGCTTGGCGGGTGACAGTTATGGCTACACCTTC
CASSLAGDSYGYTF
>many|TRBV9|TRBD2|TRBJ2-3
TGTGCCAGCAGCACCATAGCGGGGAGCACAGATACGCAGTATTTT
CASSTIAGSTDTQYF
>few|TRBV6-1|NA|TRBJ1-6
TGTGCCAGCAATGGAGCCTATAATTCACCCCTCCACTTT
CASNGAYNSPLHF
>NA|TRBV10-3|NA|TRBJ1-1
TGTGCCATCACGGACAGCAACACTGAAGCTTTCTTT
CAITDSNTEAFF